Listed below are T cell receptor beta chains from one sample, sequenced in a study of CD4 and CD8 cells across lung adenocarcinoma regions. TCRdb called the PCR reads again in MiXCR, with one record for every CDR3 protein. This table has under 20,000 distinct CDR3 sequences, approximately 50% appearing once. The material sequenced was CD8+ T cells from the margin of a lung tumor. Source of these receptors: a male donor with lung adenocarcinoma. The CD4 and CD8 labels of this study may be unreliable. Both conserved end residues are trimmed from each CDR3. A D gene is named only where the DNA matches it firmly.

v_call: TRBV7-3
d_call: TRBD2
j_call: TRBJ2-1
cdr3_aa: ASSPVAGVTSEQF

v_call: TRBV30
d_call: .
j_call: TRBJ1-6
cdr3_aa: AWTEMSSPLH

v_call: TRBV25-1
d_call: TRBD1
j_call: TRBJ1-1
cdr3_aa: ASNPGGATEAF

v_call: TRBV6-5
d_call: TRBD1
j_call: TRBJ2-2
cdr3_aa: ASSYSLRQGSTGELF

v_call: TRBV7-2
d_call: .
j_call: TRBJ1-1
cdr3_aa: ASSFMPPPPRTTEAF

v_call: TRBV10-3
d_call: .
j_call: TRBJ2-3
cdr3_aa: AGGPGASLTETQY

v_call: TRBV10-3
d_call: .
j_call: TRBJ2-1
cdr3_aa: AISDGYNEQF

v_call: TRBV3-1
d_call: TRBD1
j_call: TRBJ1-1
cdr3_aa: ASSLRGQGAEAF

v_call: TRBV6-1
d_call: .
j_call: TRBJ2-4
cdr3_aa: AGSGERGTETQY

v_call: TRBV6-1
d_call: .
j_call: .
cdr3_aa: AGNRGSGKDTQY

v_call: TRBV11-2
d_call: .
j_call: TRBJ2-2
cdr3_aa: ASSHGRSGWAGELF

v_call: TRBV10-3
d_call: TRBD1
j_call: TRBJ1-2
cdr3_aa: AISEEDRGNYGYT

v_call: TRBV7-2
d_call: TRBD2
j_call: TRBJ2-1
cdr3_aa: ASSSGTRRGSYNEQF

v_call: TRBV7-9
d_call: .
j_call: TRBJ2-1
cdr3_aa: ASSLRDKKY

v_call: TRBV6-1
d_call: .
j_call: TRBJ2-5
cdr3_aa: ASAGVGGRDQETQY

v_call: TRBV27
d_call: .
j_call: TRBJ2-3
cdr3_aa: ASSLSPNPDTQY

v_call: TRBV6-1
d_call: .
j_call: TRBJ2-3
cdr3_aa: ASGEAGGGDRDTQY

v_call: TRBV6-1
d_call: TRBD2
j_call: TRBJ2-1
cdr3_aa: ASSKLAEYNEQF

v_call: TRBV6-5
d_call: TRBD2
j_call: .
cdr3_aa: ASSFRTSGRAREQY

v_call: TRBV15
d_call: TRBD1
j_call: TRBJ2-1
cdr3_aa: ATSRGGTGDNEQF

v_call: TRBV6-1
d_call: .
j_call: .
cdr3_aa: ASNKRGGETQY

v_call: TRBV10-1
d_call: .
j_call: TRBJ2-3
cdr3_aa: ASSGRDTDTQF

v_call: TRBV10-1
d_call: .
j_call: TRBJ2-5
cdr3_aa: ASSESLGETQY

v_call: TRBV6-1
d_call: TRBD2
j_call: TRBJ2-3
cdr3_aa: ASSQRAGVVGRY

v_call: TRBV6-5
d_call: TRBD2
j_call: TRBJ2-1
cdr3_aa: ASSYSMVGLTYNEQF

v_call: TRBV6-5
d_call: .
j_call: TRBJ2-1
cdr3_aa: ASSYGAPWGSIDNEQF

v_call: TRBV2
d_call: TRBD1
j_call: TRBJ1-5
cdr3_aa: ASSRDRVGNQPQH

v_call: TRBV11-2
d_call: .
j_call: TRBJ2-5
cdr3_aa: ASSLEVGGGQY

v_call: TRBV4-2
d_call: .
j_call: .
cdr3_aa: ASSQDRGGSPYEQY

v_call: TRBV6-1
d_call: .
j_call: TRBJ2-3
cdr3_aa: ASRKGGTQY

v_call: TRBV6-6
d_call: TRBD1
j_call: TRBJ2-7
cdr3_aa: ASRGGQGAYEQY

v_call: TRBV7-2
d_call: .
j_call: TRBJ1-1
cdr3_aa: ASSRQGNTEAF

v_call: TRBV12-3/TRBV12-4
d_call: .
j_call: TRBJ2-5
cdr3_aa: ASSSAGPTQETQY

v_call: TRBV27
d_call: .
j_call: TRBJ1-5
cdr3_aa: ASSSDRTNSNQPQH

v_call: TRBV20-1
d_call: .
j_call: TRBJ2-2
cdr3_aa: SAPSGQGTGELF

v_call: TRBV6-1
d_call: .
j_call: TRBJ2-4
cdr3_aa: ASSLRAKNTQY

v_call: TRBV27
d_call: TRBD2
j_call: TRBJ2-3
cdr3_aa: ASSLVAGVTDTQY

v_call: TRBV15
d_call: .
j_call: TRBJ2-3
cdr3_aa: ATSSDHTSTDTQY

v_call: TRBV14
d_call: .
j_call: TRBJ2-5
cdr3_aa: ASSRGQLETQY

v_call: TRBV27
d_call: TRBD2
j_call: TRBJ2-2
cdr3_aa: ASNLAGANTGALY

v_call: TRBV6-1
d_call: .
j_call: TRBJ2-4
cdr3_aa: ARGLGGKDTQY

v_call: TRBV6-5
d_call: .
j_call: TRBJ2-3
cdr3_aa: ASSYFARDTQY

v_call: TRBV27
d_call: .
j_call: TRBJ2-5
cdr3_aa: AGALGRTSQDTQY

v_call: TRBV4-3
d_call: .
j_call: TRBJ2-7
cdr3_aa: ASSQDIPGPSYEQY

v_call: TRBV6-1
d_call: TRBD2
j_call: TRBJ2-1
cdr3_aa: ASLLAGTSSYNEQF

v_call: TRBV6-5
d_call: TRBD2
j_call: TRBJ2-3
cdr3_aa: ASSYSGSGRDMNTQY

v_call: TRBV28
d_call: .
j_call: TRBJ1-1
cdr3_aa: ASSLLTMNTEAF

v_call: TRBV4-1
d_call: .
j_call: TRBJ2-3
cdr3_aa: ARGHGGLDPETQY

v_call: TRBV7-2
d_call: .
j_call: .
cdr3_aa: ASTSGYGAYEQY

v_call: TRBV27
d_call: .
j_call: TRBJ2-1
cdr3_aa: ASSASSYNEQF

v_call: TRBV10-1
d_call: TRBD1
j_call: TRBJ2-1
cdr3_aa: ASGTGATSSYNEQF

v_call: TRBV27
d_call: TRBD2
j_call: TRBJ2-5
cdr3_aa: ASSPPSGTSGMETQY

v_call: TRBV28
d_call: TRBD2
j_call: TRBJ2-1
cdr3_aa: ASTSPSGRYEQF

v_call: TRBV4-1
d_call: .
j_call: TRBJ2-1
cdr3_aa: ASSQGGIEQF

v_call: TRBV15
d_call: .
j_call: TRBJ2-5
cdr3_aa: ATSREDGQETQY